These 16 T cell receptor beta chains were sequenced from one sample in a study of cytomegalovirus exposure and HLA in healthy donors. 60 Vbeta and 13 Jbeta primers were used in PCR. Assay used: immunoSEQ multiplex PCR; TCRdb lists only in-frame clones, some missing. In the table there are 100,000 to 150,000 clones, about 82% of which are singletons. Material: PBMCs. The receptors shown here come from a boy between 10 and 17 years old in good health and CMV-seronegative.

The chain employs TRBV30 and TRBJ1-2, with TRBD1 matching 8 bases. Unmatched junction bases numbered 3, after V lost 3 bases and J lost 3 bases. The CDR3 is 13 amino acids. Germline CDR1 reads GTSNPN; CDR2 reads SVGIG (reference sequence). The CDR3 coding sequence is TGTGCCTGGAGCCAGGACAGGGACTATGGCTACACCTTC. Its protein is CAWSQDRDYGYTF.

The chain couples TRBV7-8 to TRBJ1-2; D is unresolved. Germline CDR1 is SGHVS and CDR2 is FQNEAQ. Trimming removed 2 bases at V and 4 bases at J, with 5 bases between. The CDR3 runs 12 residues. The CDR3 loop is CASSLPGYGYTF. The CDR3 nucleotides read TGTGCCAGCAGCTTACCGGGCTATGGCTACACCTTC.

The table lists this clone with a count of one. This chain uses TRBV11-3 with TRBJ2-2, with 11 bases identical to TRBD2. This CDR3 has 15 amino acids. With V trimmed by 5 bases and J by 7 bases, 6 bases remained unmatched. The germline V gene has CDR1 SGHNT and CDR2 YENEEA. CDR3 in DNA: TGTGCCAGCAGCCTTTCCGGGACTAGCGGCGGGGAGCTGTTTTTT. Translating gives CASSLSGTSGGELFF.

CDR3 sequence: CAWRAWGGQLDEQFF. The CDR3 bases are TGTGCCTGGAGAGCTTGGGGGGGTCAGTTAGATGAGCAGTTCTTC. The genes are TRBV30 and TRBJ2-1; 7 nucleotides agree with TRBD2. There are 15 residues in the CDR3. Germline trimming cut 3 bases from V and 8 bases from J; bases unmatched to any gene: 13. The germline V gene encodes CDR1 GTSNPN and CDR2 SVGIG (reference sequence). Full variable domain (remainder filled in from reference TRBV30 and TRBJ2-1): SQTIHQWPATLVQPVGSPLSLECTVEGTSNPNLYWYRQAAGRGLQLLFYSVGIGQISSEVPQNLSASRPQDRQFILSSKKLLLSDSGFYLCAWRAWGGQLDEQFFGPGTRLTVL.

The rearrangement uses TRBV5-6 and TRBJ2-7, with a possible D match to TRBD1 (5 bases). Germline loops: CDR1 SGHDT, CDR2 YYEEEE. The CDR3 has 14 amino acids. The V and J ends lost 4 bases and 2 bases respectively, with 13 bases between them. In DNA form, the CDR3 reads TGTGCCAGCAGCAAAGGGGTGGTGGCCTACGAGCAGTACTTC. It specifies CASSKGVVAYEQYF.

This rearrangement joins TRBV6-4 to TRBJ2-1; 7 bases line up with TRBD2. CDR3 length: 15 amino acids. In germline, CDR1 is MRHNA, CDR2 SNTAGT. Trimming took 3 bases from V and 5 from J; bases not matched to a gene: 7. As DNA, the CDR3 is TGTGCCAGCAGTGAAGGACTAGGACTCGACAATGAGCAGTTCTTC. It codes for CASSEGLGLDNEQFF.

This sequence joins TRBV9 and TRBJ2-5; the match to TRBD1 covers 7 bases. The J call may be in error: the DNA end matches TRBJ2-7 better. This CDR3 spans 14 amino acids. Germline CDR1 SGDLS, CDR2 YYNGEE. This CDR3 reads CASSVSGGSYEQYF. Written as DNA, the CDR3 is TGTGCCAGCAGCGTATCAGGGGGATCCTACGAGCAGTACTTC.

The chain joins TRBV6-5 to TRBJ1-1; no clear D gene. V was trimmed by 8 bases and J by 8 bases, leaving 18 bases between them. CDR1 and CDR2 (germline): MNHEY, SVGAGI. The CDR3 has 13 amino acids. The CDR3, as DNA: TGTGCCAGCCACCGGGATACGGCGGACGAAGCTTTCTTT. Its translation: CASHRDTADEAFF.

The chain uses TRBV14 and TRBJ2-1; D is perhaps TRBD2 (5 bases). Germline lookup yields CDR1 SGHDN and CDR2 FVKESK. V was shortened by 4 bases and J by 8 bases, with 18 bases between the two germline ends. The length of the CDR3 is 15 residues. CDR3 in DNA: TGTGCCAGCAGCCCTTCGACTAAGCGGTCCTATGAGCAGTTCTTC. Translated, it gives CASSPSTKRSYEQFF.

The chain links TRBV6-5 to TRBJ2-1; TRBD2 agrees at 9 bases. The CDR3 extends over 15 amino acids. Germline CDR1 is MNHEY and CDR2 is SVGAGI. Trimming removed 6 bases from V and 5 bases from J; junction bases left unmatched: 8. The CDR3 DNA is TGTGCCAGCAGGCCTAGGACTAGCGTCAACAATGAGCAGTTCTTC. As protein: CASRPRTSVNNEQFF.

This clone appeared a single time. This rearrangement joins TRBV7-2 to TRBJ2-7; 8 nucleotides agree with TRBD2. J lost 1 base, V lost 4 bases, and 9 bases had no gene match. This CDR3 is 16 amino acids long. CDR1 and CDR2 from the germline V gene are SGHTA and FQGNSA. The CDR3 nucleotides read TGTGCCAGCAGCTCAGTAGCGGGAAATCCTTCCTACGAGCAGTACTTC. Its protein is CASSSVAGNPSYEQYF.

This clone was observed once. The CDR3 sequence: CASSFGLAGLTEQFF. In DNA, the CDR3 is TGTGCCAGCAGCTTCGGACTAGCGGGATTAACAGAGCAGTTCTTC. V is TRBV7-2 and J is TRBJ2-1; 12 bases line up with TRBD2. CDR1 is SGHTA and CDR2 is FQGNSA in the germline V gene. The length of the CDR3 is 15 residues. J was trimmed by 10 bases and V by 3 bases; bases with no gene match: 7.

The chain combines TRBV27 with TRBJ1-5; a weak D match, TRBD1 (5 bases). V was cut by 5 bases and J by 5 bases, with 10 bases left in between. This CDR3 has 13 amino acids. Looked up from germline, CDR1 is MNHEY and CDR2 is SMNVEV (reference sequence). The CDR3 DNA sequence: TGTGCCAGCAGTAACGACAGCCATCAGCCCCAGCATTTT. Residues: CASSNDSHQPQHF.

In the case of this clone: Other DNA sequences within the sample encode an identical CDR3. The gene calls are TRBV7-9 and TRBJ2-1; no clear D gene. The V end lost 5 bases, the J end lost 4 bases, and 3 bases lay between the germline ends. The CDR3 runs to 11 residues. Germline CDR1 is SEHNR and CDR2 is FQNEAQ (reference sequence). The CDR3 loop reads CASSPYNEQFF. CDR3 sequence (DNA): TGTGCCAGCAGCCCTTACAATGAGCAGTTCTTC. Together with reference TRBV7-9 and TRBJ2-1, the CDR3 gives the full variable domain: DTGVSQNPRHKITKRGQNVTFRCDPISEHNRLYWYRQTLGQGPEFLTYFQNEAQLEKSRLLSDRFSAERPKGSFSTLEIQRTEQGDSAMYLCASSPYNEQFFGPGTRLTVL.

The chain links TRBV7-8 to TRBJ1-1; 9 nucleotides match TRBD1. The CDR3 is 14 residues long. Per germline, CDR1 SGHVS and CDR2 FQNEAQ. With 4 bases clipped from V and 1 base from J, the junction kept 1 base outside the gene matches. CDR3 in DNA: TGTGCCAGCAGCTCGGGACAGGGGAACACTGAAGCTTTCTTT. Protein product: CASSSGQGNTEAFF.

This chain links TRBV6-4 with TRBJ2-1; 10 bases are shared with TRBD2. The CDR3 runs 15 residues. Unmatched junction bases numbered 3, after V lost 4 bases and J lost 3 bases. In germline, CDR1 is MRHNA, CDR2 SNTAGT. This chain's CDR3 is CASSAGLADYNEQFF. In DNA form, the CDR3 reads TGTGCCAGCAGTGCCGGACTAGCGGACTACAATGAGCAGTTCTTC.